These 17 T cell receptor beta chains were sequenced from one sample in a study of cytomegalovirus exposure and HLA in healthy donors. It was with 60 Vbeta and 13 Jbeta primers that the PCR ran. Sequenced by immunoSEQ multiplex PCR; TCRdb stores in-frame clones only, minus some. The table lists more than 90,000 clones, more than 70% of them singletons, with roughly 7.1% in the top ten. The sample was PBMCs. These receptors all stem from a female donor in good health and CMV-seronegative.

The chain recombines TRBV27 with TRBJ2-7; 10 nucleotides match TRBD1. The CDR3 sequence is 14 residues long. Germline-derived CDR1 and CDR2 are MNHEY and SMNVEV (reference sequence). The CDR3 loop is CASRGDRGFWEQYF. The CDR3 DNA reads TGTGCATCTCGGGGGGACAGGGGATTTTGGGAGCAGTACTTC.

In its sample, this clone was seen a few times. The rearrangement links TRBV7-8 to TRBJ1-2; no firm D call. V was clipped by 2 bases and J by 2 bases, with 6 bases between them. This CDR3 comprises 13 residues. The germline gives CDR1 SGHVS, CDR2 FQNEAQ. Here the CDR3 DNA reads TGTGCCAGCAGCTTAAAACGGAACTATGGCTACACCTTC. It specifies CASSLKRNYGYTF.

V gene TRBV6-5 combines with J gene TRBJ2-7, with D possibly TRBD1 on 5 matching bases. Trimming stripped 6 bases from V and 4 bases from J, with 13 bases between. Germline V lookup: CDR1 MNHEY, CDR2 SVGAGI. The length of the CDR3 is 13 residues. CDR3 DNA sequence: TGTGCCAGCAGGCCGGTGGACACTTACGAGCAGTACTTC. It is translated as CASRPVDTYEQYF.

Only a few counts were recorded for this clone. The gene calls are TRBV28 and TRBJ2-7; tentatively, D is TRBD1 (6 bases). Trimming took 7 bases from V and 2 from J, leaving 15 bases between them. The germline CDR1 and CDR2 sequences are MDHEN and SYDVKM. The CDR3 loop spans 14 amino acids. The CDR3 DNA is TGTGCCAGCAATTCAGGGGACACCGCCTACGAGCAGTACTTC. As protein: CASNSGDTAYEQYF.

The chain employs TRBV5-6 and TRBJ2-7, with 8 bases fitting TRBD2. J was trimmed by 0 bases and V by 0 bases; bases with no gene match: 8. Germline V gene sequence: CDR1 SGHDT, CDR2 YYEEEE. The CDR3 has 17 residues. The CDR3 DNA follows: TGTGCCAGCAGCTTGGGTGTTAGCGGGATTAGCTCCTACGAGCAGTACTTC. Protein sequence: CASSLGVSGISSYEQYF.

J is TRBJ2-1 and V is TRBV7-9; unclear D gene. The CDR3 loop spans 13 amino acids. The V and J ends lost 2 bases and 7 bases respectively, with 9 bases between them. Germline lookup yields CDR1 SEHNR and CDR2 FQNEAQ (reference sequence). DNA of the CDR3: TGTGCCAGCAGCTTAACAGCCACGAATGAGCAGTTCTTC. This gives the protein CASSLTATNEQFF.

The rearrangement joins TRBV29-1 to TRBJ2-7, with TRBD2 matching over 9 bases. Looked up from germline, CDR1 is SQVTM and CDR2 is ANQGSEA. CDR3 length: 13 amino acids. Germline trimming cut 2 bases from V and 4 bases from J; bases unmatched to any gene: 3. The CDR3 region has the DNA TGCAGCGTTGAACCGCGGGAGGGGTACGAGCAGTACTTC. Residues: CSVEPREGYEQYF.

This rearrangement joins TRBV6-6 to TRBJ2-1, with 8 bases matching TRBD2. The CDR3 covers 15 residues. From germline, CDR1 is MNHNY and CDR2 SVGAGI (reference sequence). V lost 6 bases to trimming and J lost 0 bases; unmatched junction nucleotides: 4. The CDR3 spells CASRHTSGSYNEQFF. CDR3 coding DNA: TGTGCCAGCAGACACACTAGCGGCTCCTACAATGAGCAGTTCTTC.

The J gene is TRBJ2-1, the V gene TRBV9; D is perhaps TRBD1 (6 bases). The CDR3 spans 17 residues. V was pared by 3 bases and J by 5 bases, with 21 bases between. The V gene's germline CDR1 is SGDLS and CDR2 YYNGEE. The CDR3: CASSAPEGGYLHNEQFF. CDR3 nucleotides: TGTGCCAGCAGCGCCCCGGAAGGGGGTTATCTCCACAATGAGCAGTTCTTC. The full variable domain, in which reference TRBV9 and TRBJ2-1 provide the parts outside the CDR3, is DSGVTQTPKHLITATGQRVTLRCSPRSGDLSVYWYQQSLDQGLQFLIQYYNGEERAKGNILERFSAQQFPDLHSELNLSSLELGDSALYFCASSAPEGGYLHNEQFFGPGTRLTVL.

CDR3 protein: CASSKGTGKGTDTQYF. CDR3 coding DNA: TGTGCCAGCAGCAAGGGGACAGGGAAAGGGACAGATACGCAGTATTTT. This rearrangement joins TRBV9 to TRBJ2-3; 9 nucleotides agree with TRBD1. After removal of 4 bases from V and 3 bases from J, the junction contained 9 bases not matched to a gene. CDR3 size: 16 residues. Per germline, CDR1 SGDLS and CDR2 YYNGEE.

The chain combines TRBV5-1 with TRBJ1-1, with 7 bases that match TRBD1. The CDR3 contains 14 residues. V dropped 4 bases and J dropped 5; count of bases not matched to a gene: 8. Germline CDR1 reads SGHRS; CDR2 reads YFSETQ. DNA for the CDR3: TGCGCCAGCAGCGTAGGGGGCTCGGGGACTGAAGCTTTCTTT. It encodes CASSVGGSGTEAFF.

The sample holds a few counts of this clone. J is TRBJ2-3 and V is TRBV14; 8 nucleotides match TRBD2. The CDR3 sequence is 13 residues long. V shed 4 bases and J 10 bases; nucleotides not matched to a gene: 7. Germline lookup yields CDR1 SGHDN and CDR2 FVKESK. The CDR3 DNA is TGTGCCAGCAGCCCTCAGCGGGAGCTACCGCAGTATTTT. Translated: CASSPQRELPQYF.

DNA of the CDR3: TGCGCCAGCAGTCAATCGAGGGTATTGGGCTCTGGGGCCAACGTCCTGACTTTC. The encoded protein is CASSQSRVLGSGANVLTF. The chain is built from TRBV23-1 and TRBJ2-6, with a tentative D call TRBD2 (5 bases). TRBV23-1 counts as an open reading frame of uncertain function. CDR3 size: 18 residues. The V end lost 0 bases, the J end lost 0 bases, and 12 bases lay between the germline ends.

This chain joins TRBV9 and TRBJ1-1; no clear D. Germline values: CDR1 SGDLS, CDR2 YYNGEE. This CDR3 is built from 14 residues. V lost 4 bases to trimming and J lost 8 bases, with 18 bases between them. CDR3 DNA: TGTGCCAGCAGCCCAGATGACCCCAGGAGGGAAGCTTTCTTT. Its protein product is CASSPDDPRREAFF.

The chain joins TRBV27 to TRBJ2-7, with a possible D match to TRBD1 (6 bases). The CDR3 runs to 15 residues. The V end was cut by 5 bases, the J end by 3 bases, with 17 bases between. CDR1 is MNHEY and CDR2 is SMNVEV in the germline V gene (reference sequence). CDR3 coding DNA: TGTGCCAGCAGTAGATACAGGGAACGTTACTACGAGCAGTACTTC. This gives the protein CASSRYRERYYEQYF.

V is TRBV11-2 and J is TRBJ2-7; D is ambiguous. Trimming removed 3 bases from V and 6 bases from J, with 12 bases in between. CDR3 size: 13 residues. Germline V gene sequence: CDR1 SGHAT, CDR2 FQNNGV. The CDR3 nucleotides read TGTGCCAGCAGCTTCCCCACTACTTCCGAGCAGTACTTC. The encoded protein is CASSFPTTSEQYF.

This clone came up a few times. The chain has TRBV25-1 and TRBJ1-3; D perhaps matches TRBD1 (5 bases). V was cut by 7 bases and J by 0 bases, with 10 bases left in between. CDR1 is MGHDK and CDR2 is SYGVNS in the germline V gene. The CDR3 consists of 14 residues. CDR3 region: CASTPTVSGNTIYF. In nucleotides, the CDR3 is TGTGCCAGCACCCCGACAGTCTCTGGAAACACCATATATTTT.